This T cell receptor (beta chain) is from a study of T cell responses to AZD1222 COVID-19 vaccine. Study-wide findings and caveats: There were mostly white British donors and more females than males, and clonal diversity was possibly underestimated. The study sampled repertoires only after the peak T cell response. Baseline seropositivity occurred in only a handful of AZD1222 recipients. Regions 160-218 and 743-854 dominated among vaccine-associated CD4 TCRs spanning spike.

As for this clone: No antigen is known for it.

The CDR3 is made up of 14 amino acids. Germline values: CDR1 SGHTS, CDR2 YDEGEE. V lost 5 bases to trimming and J lost 6 bases, with 17 bases between them. TCRdb's table, derived via immunoSEQ multiplex PCR, lists solely in-frame clones and lacks some. The data contain 150,000 to 170,000 clones, more than 75% of them singletons. This chain joins TRBV5-8 and TRBJ1-2; D not certain. This specimen consisted of peripheral blood, obtained on day 0 of AZD1222 vaccination. The source is an adult in good health. The CDR3 DNA follows: TGTGCCAGCAGGCGTTGGGCCACAGAGAATGGCTACACCTTC. Its translation: CASRRWATENGYTF.